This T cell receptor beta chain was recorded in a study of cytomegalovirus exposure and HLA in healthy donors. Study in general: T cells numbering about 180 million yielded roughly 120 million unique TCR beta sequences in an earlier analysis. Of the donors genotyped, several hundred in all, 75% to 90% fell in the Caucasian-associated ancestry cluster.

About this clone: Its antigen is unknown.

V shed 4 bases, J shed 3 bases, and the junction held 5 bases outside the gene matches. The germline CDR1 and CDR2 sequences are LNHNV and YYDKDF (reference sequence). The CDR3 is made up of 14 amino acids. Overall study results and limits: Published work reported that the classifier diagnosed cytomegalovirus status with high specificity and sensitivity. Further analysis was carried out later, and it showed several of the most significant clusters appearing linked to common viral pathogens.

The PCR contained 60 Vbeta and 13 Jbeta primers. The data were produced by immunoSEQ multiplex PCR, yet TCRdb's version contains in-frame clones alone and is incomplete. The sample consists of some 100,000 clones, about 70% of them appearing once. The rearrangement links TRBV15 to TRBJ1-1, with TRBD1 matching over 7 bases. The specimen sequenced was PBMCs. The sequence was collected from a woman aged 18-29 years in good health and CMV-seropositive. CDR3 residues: CATSKDRTDTEAFF. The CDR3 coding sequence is TGTGCCACCAGCAAGGACAGGACGGACACTGAAGCTTTCTTT.